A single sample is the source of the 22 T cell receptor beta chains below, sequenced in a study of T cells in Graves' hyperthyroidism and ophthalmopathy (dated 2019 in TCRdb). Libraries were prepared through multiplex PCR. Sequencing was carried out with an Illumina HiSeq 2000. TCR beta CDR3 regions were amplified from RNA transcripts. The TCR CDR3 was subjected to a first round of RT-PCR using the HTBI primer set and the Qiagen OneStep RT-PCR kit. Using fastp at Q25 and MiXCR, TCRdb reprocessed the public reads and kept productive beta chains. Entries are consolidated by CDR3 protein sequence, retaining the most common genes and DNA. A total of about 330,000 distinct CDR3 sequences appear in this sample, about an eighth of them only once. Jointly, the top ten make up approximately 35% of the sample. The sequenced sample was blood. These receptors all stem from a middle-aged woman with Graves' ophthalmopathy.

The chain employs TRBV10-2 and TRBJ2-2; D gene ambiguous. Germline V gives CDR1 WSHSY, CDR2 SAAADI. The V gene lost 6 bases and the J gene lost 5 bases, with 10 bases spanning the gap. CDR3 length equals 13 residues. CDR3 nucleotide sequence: TGCGCCAGCAGACCAGAGTGGACCGGGGAGCTGTTTTTT. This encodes CASRPEWTGELFF.

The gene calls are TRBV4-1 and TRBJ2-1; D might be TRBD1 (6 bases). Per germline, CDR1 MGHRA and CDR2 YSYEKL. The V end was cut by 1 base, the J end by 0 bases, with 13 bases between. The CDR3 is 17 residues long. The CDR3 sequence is CASSQVRGPSSYNEQFF. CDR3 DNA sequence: TGCGCCAGCAGCCAAGTCAGGGGTCCAAGCTCCTACAATGAGCAGTTCTTC.

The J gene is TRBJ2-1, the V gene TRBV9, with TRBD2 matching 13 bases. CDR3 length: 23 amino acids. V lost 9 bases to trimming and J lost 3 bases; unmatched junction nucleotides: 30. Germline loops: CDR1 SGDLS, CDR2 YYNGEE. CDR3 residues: CAMPVSPGLAGVTHLLSYNEQFF. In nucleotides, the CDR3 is TGTGCCATGCCGGTGTCTCCCGGACTAGCGGGAGTTACTCATTTGCTGAGCTACAATGAGCAGTTCTTC.

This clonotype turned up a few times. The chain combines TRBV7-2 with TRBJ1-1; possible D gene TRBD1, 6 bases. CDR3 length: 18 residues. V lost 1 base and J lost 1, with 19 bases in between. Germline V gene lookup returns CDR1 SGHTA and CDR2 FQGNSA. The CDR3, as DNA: TGTGCCAGCAGCTTAGATGGAATTGGCAACAGGGCGAACACTGAAGCTTTCTTT. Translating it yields CASSLDGIGNRANTEAFF.

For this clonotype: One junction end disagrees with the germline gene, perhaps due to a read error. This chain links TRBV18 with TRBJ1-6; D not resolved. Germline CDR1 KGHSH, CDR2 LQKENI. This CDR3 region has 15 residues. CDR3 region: CVSSPLGVNNSPLHF. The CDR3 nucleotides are TGTGTCAGCTCACCGTTAGGAGTCAATAATTCACCCCTCCACTTT.

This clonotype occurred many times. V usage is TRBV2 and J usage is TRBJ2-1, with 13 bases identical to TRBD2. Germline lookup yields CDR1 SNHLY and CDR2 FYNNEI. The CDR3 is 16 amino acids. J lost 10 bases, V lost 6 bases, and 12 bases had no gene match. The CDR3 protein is CASRSPGLAGWGEQFF. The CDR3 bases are TGTGCCAGCAGATCCCCGGGACTAGCGGGATGGGGGGAGCAGTTCTTC.

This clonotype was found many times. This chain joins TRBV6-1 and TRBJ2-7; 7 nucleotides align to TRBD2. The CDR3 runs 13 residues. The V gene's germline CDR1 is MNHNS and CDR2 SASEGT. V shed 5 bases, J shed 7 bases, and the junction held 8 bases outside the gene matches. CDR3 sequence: CASSRGLVGEQYF. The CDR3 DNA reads TGTGCCAGCAGTAGAGGACTAGTGGGAGAGCAGTACTTC.

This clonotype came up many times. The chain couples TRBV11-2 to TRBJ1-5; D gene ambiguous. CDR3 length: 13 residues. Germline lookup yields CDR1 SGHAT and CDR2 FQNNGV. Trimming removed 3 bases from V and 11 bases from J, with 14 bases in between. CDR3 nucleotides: TGTGCCAGCAGCTTGGGTCCGATCGGGTCCCAGCATTTT. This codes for CASSLGPIGSQHF.

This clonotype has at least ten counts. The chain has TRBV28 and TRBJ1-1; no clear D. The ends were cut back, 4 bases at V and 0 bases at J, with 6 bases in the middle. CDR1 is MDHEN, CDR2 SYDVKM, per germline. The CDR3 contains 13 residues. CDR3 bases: TGTGCCAGCAGTTACAGCATGAACACTGAAGCTTTCTTT. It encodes CASSYSMNTEAFF.

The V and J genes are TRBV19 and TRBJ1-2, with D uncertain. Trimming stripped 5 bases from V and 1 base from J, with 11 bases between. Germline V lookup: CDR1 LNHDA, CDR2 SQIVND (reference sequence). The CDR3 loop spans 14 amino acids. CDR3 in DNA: TGTGCCAGTAGTCCCGGACGGAGTAACTATGGCTACACCTTC. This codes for CASSPGRSNYGYTF.

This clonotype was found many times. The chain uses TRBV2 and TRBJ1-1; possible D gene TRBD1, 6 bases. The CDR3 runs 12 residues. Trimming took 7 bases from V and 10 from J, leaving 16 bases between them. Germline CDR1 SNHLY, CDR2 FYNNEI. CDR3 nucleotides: TGTGCCAGCACCAGGACAGAGGGGCGAGCTTTCTTT. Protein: CASTRTEGRAFF. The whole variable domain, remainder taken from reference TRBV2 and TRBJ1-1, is EPEVTQTPSHQVTQMGQEVILRCVPISNHLYFYWYRQILGQKVEFLVSFYNNEISEKSEIFDDQFSVERPDGSNFTLKIRSTKLEDSAMYFCASTRTEGRAFFGQGTRLTVV.

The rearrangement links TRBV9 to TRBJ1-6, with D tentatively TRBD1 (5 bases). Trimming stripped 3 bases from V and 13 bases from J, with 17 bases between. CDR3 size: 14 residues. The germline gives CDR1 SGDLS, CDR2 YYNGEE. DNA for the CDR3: TGTGCCAGCAGCGCCGGGACCAAACCACCGCCCCTCCACTTT. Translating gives CASSAGTKPPPLHF.

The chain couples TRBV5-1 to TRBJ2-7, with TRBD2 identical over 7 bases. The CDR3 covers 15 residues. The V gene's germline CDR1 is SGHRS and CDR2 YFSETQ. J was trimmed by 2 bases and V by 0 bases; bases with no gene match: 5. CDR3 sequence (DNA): TGCGCCAGCAGCTTGGCCTTGGGGGGGGCCTACGAGCAGTACTTC. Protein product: CASSLALGGAYEQYF.

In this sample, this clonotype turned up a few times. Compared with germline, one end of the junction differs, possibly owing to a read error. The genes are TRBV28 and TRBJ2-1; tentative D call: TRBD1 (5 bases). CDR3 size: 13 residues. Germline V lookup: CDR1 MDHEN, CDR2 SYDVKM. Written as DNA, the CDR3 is TGTGCCAGCAGTTTCAAGGGGATCAATGAGCAGCTCTTC. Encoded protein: CASSFKGINEQLF.

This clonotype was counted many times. CDR3 coding DNA: TGTGCCAGCAGCTTAGTGGCCAGCGGGGGGGCCGGAGAGAAGACCCAGTACTTC. Protein: CASSLVASGGAGEKTQYF. The genes are TRBV7-2 and TRBJ2-5; 10 bases match TRBD2. The CDR3 has 18 residues. The germline gives CDR1 SGHTA, CDR2 FQGNSA. The trim removed 1 base at V and 6 bases at J, leaving 14 bases unmatched. Full variable domain (remainder filled in from reference TRBV7-2 and TRBJ2-5): GAGVSQSPSNKVTEKGKDVELRCDPISGHTALYWYRQSLGQGLEFLIYFQGNSAPDKSGLPSDRFSAERTGGSVSTLTIQRTQQEDSAVYLCASSLVASGGAGEKTQYFGPGTRLLVL.

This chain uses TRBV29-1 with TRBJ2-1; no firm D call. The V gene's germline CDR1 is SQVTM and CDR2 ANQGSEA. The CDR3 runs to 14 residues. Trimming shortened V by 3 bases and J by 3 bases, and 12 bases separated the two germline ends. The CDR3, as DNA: TGCAGCGTTGAGCTCACCACAGTCTACAATGAGCAGTTCTTC. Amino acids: CSVELTTVYNEQFF.

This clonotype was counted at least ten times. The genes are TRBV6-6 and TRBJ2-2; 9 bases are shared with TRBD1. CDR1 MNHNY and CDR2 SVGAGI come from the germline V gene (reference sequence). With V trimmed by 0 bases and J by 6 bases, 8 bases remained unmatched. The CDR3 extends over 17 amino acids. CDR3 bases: TGTGCCAGCAGTTACTCATTAGACAGGGGGGGTGCCGGGGAGCTGTTTTTT. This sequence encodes CASSYSLDRGGAGELFF.

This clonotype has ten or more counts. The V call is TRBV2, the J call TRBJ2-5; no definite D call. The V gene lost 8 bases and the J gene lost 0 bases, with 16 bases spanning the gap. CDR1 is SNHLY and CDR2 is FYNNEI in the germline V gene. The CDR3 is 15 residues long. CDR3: CASQHPFPYQETQYF. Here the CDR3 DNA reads TGTGCCAGCCAGCACCCGTTCCCGTACCAAGAGACCCAGTACTTC.

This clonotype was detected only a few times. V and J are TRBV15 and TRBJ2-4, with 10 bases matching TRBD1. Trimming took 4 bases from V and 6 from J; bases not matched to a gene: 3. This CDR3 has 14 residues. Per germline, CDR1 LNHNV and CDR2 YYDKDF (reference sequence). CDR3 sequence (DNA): TGTGCCACCAGCAAGGACAGGGGGGGAAACATTCAGTACTTC. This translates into CATSKDRGGNIQYF.

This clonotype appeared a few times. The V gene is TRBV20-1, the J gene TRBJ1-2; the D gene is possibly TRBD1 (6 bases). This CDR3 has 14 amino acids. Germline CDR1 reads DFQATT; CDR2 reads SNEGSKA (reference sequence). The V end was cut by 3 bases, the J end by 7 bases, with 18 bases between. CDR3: CSAREAGGLGGYTF. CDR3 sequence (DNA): TGCAGTGCTAGGGAAGCGGGGGGCCTTGGTGGCTACACCTTC.

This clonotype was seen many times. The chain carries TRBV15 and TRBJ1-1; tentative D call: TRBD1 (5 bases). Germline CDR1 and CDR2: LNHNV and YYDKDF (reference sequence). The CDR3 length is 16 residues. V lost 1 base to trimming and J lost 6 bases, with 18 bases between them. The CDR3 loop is CATSRVQGTILPEAFF. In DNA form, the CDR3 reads TGTGCCACCAGCAGAGTACAAGGGACCATTCTCCCTGAAGCTTTCTTT.

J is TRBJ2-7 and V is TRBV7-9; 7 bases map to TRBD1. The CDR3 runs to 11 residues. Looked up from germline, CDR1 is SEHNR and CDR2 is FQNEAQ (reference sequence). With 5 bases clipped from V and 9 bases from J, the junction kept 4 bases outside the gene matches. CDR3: CASSVRDRQYF. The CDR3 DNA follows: TGTGCCAGCAGCGTCCGGGACAGGCAGTACTTC.